This T cell receptor beta chain derives from a study of blood T cell repertoires in COVID-19. Background on the study: PBMCs, B-cell-depleted T cells, or T cells provided the cDNA or gDNA that made up the material.

The CDR3 runs 16 residues. V shed 4 bases and J 3 bases; nucleotides not matched to a gene: 9. Per germline, CDR1 SGHRS and CDR2 YFSETQ. As handled by the study authors: Reference gene primer amplification yielded estimated nucleated cell counts. Some clones are missing from TCRdb's copy, which holds only in-frame ones; the method was immunoSEQ multiplex PCR. V, J and clone size are those of that table, while D and trimming were read from the DNA. There are 200,000 to 300,000 clones in the sample; approximately 80% occur only once, and under 5.5% lies in the top ten. Sequences were obtained from peripheral blood. The clonotype originates from a man aged 55-75 years with acute or convalescent COVID-19. The rearrangement links TRBV5-1 to TRBJ2-2, with 7 bases aligning to TRBD2. In DNA, the CDR3 is TGCGCCAGCAGCCTACGAGCGGGATCCTACACCGGGGAGCTGTTTTTT. It encodes CASSLRAGSYTGELFF.